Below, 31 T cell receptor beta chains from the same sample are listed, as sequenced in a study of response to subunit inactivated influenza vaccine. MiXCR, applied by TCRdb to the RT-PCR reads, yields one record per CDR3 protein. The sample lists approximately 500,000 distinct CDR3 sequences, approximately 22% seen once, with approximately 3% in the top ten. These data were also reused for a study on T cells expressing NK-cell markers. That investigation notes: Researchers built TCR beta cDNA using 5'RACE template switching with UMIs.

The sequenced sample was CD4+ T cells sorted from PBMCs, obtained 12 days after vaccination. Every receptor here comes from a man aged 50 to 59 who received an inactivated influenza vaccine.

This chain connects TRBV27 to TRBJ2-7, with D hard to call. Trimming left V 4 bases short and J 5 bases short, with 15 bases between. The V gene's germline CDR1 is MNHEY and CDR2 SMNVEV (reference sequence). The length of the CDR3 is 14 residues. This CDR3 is CASSWNRAIDEQYF. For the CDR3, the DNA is TGTGCCAGCAGTTGGAACAGAGCGATCGACGAGCAGTACTTC.

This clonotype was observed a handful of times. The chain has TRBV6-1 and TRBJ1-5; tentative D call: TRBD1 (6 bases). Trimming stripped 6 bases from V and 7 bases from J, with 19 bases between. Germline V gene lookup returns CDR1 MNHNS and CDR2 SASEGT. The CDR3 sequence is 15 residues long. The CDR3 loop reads CASRRDPGGTQPQHF. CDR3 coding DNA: TGTGCCAGCAGAAGGGACCCCGGGGGCACCCAGCCCCAGCATTTT.

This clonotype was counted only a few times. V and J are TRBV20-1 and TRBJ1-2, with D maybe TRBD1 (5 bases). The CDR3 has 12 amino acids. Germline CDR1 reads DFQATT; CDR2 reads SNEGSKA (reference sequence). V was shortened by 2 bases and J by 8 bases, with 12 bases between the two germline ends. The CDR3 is CSARFRESGYTF. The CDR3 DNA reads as TGCAGTGCTAGATTCAGGGAATCGGGCTACACCTTC.

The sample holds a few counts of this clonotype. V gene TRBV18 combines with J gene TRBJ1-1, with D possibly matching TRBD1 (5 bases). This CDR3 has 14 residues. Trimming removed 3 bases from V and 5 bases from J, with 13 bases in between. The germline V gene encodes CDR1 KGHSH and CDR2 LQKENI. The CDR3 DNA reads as TGTGCCAGCTCACCGGGGGGGGGATGGACTGAAGCTTTCTTT. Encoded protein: CASSPGGGWTEAFF.

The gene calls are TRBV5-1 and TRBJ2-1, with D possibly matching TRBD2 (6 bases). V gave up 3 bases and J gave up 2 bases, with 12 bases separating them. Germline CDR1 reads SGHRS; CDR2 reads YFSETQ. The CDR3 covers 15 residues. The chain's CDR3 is CASSYAGTAYNEQFF. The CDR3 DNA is TGCGCCAGCAGCTACGCCGGGACTGCCTACAATGAGCAGTTCTTC.

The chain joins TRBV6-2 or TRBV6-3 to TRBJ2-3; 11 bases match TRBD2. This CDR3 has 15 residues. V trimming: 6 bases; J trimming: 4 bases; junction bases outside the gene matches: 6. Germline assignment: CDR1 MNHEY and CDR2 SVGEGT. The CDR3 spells CASRVTSGRSDTQYF. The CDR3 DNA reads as TGTGCCAGCAGAGTAACTAGCGGGAGATCAGATACGCAGTATTTT.

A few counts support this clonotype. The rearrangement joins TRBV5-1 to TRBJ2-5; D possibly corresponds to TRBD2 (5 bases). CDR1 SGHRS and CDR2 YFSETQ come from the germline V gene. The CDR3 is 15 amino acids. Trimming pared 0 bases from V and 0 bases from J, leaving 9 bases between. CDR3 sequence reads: CASSLASGYQETQYF. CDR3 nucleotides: TGCGCCAGCAGCTTGGCAAGCGGATACCAAGAGACCCAGTACTTC.

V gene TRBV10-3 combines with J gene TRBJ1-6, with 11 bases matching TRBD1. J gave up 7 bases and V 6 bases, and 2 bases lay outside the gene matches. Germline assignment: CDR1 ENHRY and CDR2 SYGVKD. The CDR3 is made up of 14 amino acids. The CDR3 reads CAIRGQGDNSPLHF. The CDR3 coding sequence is TGTGCCATCAGGGGACAGGGGGACAATTCACCCCTCCACTTT.

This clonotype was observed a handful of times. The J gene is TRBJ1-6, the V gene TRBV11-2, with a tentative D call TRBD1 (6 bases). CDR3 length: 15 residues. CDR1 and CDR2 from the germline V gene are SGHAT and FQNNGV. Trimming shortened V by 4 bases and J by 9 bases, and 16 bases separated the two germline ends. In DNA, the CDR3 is TGTGCCAGCAGCTACCTGCTGGGGGCTAGTTCACCCCTCCACTTT. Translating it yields CASSYLLGASSPLHF.

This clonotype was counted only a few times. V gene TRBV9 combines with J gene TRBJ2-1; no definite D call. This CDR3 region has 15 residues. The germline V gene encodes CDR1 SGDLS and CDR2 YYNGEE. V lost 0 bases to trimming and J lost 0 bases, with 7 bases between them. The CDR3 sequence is CASSVEASSYNEQFF. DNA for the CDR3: TGTGCCAGCAGCGTAGAGGCCAGCTCCTACAATGAGCAGTTCTTC.

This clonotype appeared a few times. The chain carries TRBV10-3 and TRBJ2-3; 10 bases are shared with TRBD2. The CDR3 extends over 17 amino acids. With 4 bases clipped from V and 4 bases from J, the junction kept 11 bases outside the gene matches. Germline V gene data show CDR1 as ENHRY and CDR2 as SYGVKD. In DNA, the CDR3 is TGTGCCATCAGTGGATCGGGGGTGGGGACTAGCGCAGATACGCAGTATTTT. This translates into CAISGSGVGTSADTQYF.

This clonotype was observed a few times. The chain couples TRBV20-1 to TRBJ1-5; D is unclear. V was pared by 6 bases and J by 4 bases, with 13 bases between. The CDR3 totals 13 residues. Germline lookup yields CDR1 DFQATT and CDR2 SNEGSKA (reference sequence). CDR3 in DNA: TGCAGTGCGCCCCCGGGGAGTAATCAGCCCCAGCATTTT. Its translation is CSAPPGSNQPQHF.

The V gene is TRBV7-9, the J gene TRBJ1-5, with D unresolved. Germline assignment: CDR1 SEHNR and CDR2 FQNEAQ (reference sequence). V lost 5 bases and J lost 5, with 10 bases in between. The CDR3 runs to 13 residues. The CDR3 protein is CASSPDQYQPQHF. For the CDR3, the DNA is TGTGCCAGCAGCCCCGACCAGTATCAGCCCCAGCATTTT. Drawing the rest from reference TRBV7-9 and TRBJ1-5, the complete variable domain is DTGVSQNPRHKITKRGQNVTFRCDPISEHNRLYWYRQTLGQGPEFLTYFQNEAQLEKSRLLSDRFSAERPKGSFSTLEIQRTEQGDSAMYLCASSPDQYQPQHFGDGTRLSIL.

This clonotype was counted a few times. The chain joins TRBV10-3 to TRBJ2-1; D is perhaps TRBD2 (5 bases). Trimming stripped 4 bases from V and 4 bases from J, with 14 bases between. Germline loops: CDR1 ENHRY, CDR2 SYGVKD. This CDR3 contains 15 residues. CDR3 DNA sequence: TGTGCCATCAGTGTAACTAGTGCTACTTACAATGAGCAGTTCTTC. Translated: CAISVTSATYNEQFF.

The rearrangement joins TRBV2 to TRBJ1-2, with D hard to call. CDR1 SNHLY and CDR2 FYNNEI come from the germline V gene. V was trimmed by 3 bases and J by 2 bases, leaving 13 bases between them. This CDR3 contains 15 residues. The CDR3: CASSDGGSGNYGYTF. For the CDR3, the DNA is TGTGCCAGCAGTGATGGCGGCTCCGGGAACTATGGCTACACCTTC.

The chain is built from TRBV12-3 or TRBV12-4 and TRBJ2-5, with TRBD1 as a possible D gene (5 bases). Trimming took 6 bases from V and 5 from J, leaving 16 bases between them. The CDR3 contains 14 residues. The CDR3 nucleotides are TGTGCCAGCAGCCCCCCAGGGATTCCCGAGACCCAGTACTTC. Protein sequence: CASSPPGIPETQYF.

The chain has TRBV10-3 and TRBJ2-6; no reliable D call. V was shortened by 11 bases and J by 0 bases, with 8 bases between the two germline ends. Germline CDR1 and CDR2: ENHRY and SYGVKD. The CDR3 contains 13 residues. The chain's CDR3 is CAVQLSGANVLTF. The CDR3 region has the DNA TGTGCCGTACAGCTCTCTGGGGCCAACGTCCTGACTTTC.

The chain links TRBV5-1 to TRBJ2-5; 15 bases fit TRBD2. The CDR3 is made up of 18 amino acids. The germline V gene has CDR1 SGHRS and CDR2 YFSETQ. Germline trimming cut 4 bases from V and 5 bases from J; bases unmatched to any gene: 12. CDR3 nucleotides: TGCGCCAGCAGCCACGGACTAGCGGGAGGGGTGTCGACGGAGACCCAGTACTTC. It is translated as CASSHGLAGGVSTETQYF. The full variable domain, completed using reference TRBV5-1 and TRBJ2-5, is KAGVTQTPRYLIKTRGQQVTLSCSPISGHRSVSWYQQTPGQGLQFLFEYFSETQRNKGNFPGRFSGRQFSNSRSEMNVSTLELGDSALYLCASSHGLAGGVSTETQYFGPGTRLLVL.

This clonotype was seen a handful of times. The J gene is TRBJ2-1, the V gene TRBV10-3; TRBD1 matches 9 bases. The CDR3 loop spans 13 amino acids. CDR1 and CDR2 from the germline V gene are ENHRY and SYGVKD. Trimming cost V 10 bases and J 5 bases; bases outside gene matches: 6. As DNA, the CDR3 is TGTGCCACCAAGACAGGGGGGGACAATGAGCAGTTCTTC. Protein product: CATKTGGDNEQFF.

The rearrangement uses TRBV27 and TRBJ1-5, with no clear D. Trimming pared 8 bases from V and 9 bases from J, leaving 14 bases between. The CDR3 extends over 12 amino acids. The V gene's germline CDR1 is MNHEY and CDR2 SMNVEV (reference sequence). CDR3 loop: CASWASKGPQHF. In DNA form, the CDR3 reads TGTGCCAGCTGGGCGAGCAAGGGGCCCCAGCATTTT.

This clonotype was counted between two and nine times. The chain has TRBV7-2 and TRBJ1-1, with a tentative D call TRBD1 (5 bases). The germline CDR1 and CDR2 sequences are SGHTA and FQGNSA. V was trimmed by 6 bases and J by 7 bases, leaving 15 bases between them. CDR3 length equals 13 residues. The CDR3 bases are TGTGCCAGCAGTTTTGACAGAGGCCGTGAAGCTTTCTTT. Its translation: CASSFDRGREAFF.

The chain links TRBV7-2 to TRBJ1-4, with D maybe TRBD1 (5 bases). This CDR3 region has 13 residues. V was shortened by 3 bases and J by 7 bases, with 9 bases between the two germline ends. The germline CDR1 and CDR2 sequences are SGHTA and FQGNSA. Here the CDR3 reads CASSLGVSEKLFF. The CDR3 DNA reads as TGTGCCAGCAGCTTGGGGGTTAGTGAAAAACTGTTTTTT. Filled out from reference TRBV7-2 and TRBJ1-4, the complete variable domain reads GAGVSQSPSNKVTEKGKDVELRCDPISGHTALYWYRQSLGQGLEFLIYFQGNSAPDKSGLPSDRFSAERTGGSVSTLTIQRTQQEDSAVYLCASSLGVSEKLFFGSGTQLSVL.

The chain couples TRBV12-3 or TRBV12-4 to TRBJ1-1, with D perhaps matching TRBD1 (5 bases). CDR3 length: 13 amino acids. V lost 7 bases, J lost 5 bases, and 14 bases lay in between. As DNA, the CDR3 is TGTGCCAGCACCCTGACTGAGGGGACTGAAGCTTTCTTT. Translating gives CASTLTEGTEAFF.

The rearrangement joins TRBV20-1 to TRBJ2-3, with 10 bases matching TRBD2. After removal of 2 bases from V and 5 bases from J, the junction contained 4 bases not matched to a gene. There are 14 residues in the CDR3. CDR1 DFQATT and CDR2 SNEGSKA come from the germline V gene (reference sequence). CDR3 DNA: TGCAGTGCTAGAAGCGGGGGGGCTGGAGATACGCAGTATTTT. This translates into CSARSGGAGDTQYF.

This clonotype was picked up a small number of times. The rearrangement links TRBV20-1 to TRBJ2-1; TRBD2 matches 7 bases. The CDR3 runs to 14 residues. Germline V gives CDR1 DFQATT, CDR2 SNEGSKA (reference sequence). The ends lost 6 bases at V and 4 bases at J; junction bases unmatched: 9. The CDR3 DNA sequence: TGCAGTGCCGCCGGGGGGAGGGTTTACAATGAGCAGTTCTTC. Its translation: CSAAGGRVYNEQFF.

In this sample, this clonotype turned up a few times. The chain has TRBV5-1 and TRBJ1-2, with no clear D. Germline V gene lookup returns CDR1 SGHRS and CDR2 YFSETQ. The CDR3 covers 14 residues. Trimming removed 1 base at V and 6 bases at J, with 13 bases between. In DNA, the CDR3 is TGCGCCAGCAGCTTGCAGGACGGGAGTCATGGCTACACCTTC. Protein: CASSLQDGSHGYTF.

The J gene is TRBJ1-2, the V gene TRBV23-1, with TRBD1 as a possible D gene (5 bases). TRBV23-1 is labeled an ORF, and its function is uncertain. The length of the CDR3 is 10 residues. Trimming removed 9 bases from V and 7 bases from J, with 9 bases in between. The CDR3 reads CARGGSGYTF. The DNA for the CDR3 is TGCGCCAGGGGGGGTTCTGGCTACACCTTC.

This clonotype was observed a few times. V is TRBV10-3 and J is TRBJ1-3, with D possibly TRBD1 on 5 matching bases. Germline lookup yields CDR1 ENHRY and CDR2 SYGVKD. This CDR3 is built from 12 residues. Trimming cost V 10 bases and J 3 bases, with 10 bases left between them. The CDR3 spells CATQGNGNTIYF. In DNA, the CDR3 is TGTGCCACCCAGGGTAATGGAAACACCATATATTTT.

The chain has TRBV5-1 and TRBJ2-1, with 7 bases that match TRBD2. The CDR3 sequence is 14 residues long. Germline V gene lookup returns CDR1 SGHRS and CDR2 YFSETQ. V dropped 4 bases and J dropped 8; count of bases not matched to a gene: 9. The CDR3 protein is CASSGAHAGDEQFF. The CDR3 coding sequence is TGCGCCAGCAGCGGAGCTCATGCGGGGGATGAGCAGTTCTTC.

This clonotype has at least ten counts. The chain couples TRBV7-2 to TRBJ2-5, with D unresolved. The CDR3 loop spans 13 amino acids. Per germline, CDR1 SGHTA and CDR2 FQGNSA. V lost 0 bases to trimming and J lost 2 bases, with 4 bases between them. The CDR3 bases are TGTGCCAGCAGCTTAGCCTGGCAAGAGACCCAGTACTTC. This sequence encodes CASSLAWQETQYF.

The CDR3 DNA reads TGTGCCATCAGTGAGGCCATTAGCAATGAGCAGTTCTTC. Translating gives CAISEAISNEQFF. This chain joins TRBV10-3 and TRBJ2-1; D gene ambiguous. The ends were cut back, 2 bases at V and 6 bases at J, with 8 bases in the middle. The CDR3 totals 13 residues. The germline CDR1 and CDR2 sequences are ENHRY and SYGVKD.